What follows are 32 T cell receptor beta chains derived from one specimen sequenced in a study of metastatic and nonmetastatic thyroid tumors. TCRdb re-called the PCR reads with MiXCR. The sample has about 43,000 clones, 3% to 3.5% seen once. No treatment of any kind had been given to any patient before thyroid surgery. Material: blood. Source of these receptors: a female donor with papillary thyroid cancer or a benign thyroid nodule (not recorded which). Some clones in this sample may be carry-over from other donors' samples.

This clone was detected many times. The chain carries TRBV6-1 and TRBJ2-7; D call uncertain. The V and J ends lost 7 bases and 3 bases respectively, with 10 bases between them. Germline V gene lookup returns CDR1 MNHNS and CDR2 SASEGT. The CDR3 is made up of 12 amino acids. The CDR3 is CASNAGIYEQYF. CDR3 DNA: TGTGCCAGCAACGCTGGAATCTACGAGCAGTACTTC.

Ten or more counts support this clone. This chain links TRBV4-1 with TRBJ2-1; D is uncertain. Per germline, CDR1 MGHRA and CDR2 YSYEKL. The CDR3 runs 13 residues. With 0 bases removed from V and 7 bases from J, the gap between germline ends came to 7 bases. CDR3 DNA sequence: TGCGCCAGCAGCCAAGATTGGCAGAATGAGCAGTTCTTC. Amino acid sequence: CASSQDWQNEQFF.

On this clone itself: No conserved phenylalanine or tryptophan is present at the end of the CDR3, so a read error is the likely explanation. The chain recombines TRBV3-1 with TRBJ1-2; tentatively, D is TRBD1 (6 bases). Germline lookup yields CDR1 LGHDT and CDR2 YNNKEL (reference sequence). V was trimmed by 4 bases and J by 8 bases, leaving 20 bases between them. CDR3 size: 15 residues. The CDR3 nucleotides read TGTGCCAGCAGCCGCCAACAGGGAGGAGTAGGGGGCTACACCTCC. The encoded protein is CASSRQQGGVGGYTS.

This clone occurred a few times. This chain connects TRBV2 to TRBJ2-5, with TRBD1 identical over 10 bases. The V gene's germline CDR1 is SNHLY and CDR2 FYNNEI. V dropped 4 bases and J dropped 5; count of bases not matched to a gene: 4. The CDR3 totals 14 residues. CDR3 region: CASSGQGAMETQYF. The CDR3 DNA reads as TGTGCCAGCAGTGGACAGGGGGCCATGGAGACCCAGTACTTC.

This clone was found a few times. The CDR3 loop is CATSESGTGTYEQYF. CDR3 nucleotides: TGTGCCACCAGTGAATCCGGGACAGGGACCTACGAGCAGTACTTC. V usage is TRBV24-1 and J usage is TRBJ2-7; TRBD1 aligns across 9 bases. Trimming took 4 bases from V and 2 from J; bases not matched to a gene: 5. Germline CDR1 reads KGHDR; CDR2 reads SFDVKD. There are 15 residues in the CDR3.

This clone has only a few counts. This chain links TRBV28 with TRBJ2-7; tentatively, D is TRBD1 or TRBD2 (5 bases each). The CDR3 is 16 residues long. Trimming stripped 5 bases from V and 1 base from J, with 18 bases between. Germline CDR1 and CDR2: MDHEN and SYDVKM. CDR3 amino acids: CASSALRGPRSYEQYF. DNA for the CDR3: TGTGCCAGCAGTGCCCTGAGGGGCCCTCGGTCCTACGAGCAGTACTTC.

This clone was recorded many times. Just one base apart from a much larger clone, this may be a read error. V is TRBV4-1 and J is TRBJ2-2, with D maybe TRBD2 (6 bases). Germline CDR1 and CDR2: MGHRA and YSYEKL. This CDR3 is built from 21 residues. The DNA for the CDR3 is TGCGCCAGCAGCCTTACGTCCCTCCGGCTAAGTAGGGGAGTCTCAGCCCGGGAGCCGTTTTTT. Translating gives CASSLTSLRLSRGVSAREPFF.

This clone turned up a few times. The rearrangement links TRBV27 to TRBJ2-7; D not certain. Deletions cut 4 bases from V and 5 bases from J, with 9 bases between. Germline V CDR1 and CDR2: MNHEY, SMNVEV (reference sequence). The CDR3 runs to 12 residues. CDR3: CASSYSRHEQYF. The DNA of the CDR3 is TGTGCCAGCAGTTATTCCCGGCACGAGCAGTACTTC.

This clone was found a few times. The rearrangement uses TRBV27 and TRBJ2-7; D might be TRBD2 (5 bases). The CDR3 covers 13 residues. V lost 8 bases and J 3 bases, leaving 14 bases between the germline ends. Germline V CDR1 and CDR2: MNHEY, SMNVEV (reference sequence). The CDR3 nucleotides read TGTGCCAGCCGAACCAACAGCGGCTACGAGCAGTACTTC. Its translation: CASRTNSGYEQYF.

In this sample, this clone turned up many times. The chain recombines TRBV12-5 with TRBJ1-2; no reliable D call. This CDR3 has 13 residues. Trimming took 1 base from V and 8 from J, leaving 11 bases between them. Germline CDR1 and CDR2: LGHNT and FRNRAP. CDR3 in amino acids: CASGLGSAVGYTF. CDR3 bases: TGTGCTAGTGGTTTGGGATCCGCTGTAGGCTACACCTTC.

This clone was observed a handful of times. V and J are TRBV28 and TRBJ1-6; the match to TRBD1 covers 10 bases. The CDR3 contains 14 residues. Per the germline V gene, CDR1 is MDHEN and CDR2 is SYDVKM. The ends lost 3 bases at V and 11 bases at J; junction bases unmatched: 4. The DNA of the CDR3 is TGTGCCAGCAGTTTGGGGACAGGGGATCCACCCCTCCACTTT. Protein product: CASSLGTGDPPLHF.

This clone was observed a handful of times. The chain links TRBV12-3 or TRBV12-4 to TRBJ2-7, with 9 bases aligning to TRBD2. This CDR3 has 15 residues. Trimming at V came to 5 bases and at J to 1 base, leaving 6 bases not matched to a gene. In nucleotides, the CDR3 is TGTGCCAGCAGTATCTATAGCGGGAGTTCCTACGAGCAGTACTTC. This translates into CASSIYSGSSYEQYF.

The J gene is TRBJ1-6, the V gene TRBV28; D uncertain. The CDR3 has 16 amino acids. CDR1 and CDR2 (germline): MDHEN, SYDVKM. Trimming pared 1 base from V and 0 bases from J, leaving 7 bases between. The CDR3 DNA follows: TGTGCCAGCAGTTTATATCCGGCCTCCTATAATTCACCCCTCCACTTT. This gives the protein CASSLYPASYNSPLHF.

This clone was recorded a few times. Lacking the conserved final phenylalanine or tryptophan, this CDR3 likely reflects a read error. The rearrangement links TRBV24-1 to TRBJ2-2; 7 positions agree with TRBD1. Germline trimming cut 1 base from V and 7 bases from J; bases unmatched to any gene: 2. This CDR3 region has 14 residues. Looked up from germline, CDR1 is KGHDR and CDR2 is SFDVKD. This chain's CDR3 is CATSDLGGHGELFL. CDR3 sequence (DNA): TGTGCCACCAGTGATTTAGGGGGCCACGGGGAGCTGTTTCTT.

J is TRBJ2-3 and V is TRBV6-5; TRBD1 is a possible D gene (5 bases). The CDR3 is made up of 12 amino acids. CDR1 and CDR2 (germline): MNHEY, SVGAGI. Between the trimmed V and J ends, which lost 2 bases and 6 bases, there was a span of 6 bases. CDR3 protein: CASSYRGDTQYF. CDR3 DNA sequence: TGTGCCAGCAGTTACAGGGGTGATACGCAGTATTTT.

This clone was recorded at least ten times. The V and J genes are TRBV19 and TRBJ1-1; a weak D match, TRBD1 (5 bases). CDR3 length equals 15 residues. CDR1 is LNHDA and CDR2 is SQIVND in the germline V gene (reference sequence). V lost 4 bases to trimming and J lost 4 bases, with 16 bases between them. The CDR3 DNA follows: TGTGCCAGTAGTACCTATACAGGCTTCGCCACTGAAGCTTTCTTT. This gives the protein CASSTYTGFATEAFF.

In its sample, this clone is medium-sized (0.01 to 0.1%). The chain carries TRBV5-1 and TRBJ2-7; D gene ambiguous. Trimming shortened V by 6 bases and J by 0 bases, and 10 bases separated the two germline ends. The CDR3 has 13 residues. CDR1 SGHRS and CDR2 YFSETQ come from the germline V gene. The CDR3 DNA is TGCGCCAGCATCGCCGACGGCTCCTACGAGCAGTACTTC. Its translation is CASIADGSYEQYF.

In this sample, this clone turned up many times. This may be a read error: a much more frequent sequence differs by one nucleotide. This sample also contains other DNA sequences that code for the same CDR3. J is TRBJ2-7 and V is TRBV5-1; the D gene is possibly TRBD2 (6 bases). Germline loops: CDR1 SGHRS, CDR2 YFSETQ. The CDR3 loop spans 13 amino acids. In nucleotides, the CDR3 is TGCGCCAGCAGCTTGGGGGCGGACTACGAGCAGTACTTT. Translated: CASSLGADYEQYF.

This clone was seen at least ten times. The V and J genes are TRBV30 and TRBJ2-7; possible D gene TRBD2, 6 bases. Germline V lookup: CDR1 GTSNPN, CDR2 SVGIG (reference sequence). The CDR3 loop spans 14 amino acids. Between the trimmed V and J ends, which lost 2 bases and 2 bases, there was a span of 13 bases. The CDR3 region is CAWSLGGPPYEQYF. DNA of the CDR3: TGTGCCTGGAGTTTGGGGGGACCGCCCTACGAGCAGTACTTC.

This clone has ten or more counts. The chain joins TRBV30 to TRBJ2-2; no clear D. The germline CDR1 and CDR2 sequences are GTSNPN and SVGIG (reference sequence). The CDR3 covers 13 residues. Between the trimmed V and J ends, which lost 4 bases and 4 bases, there was a span of 10 bases. For the CDR3, the DNA is TGTGCCTGGATCGGCAGGCTCACCGGGGAGCTGTTTTTT. Its translation: CAWIGRLTGELFF. Using reference TRBV30 and TRBJ2-2 for the parts outside the CDR3, the full variable domain is SQTIHQWPATLVQPVGSPLSLECTVEGTSNPNLYWYRQAAGRGLQLLFYSVGIGQISSEVPQNLSASRPQDRQFILSSKKLLLSDSGFYLCAWIGRLTGELFFGEGSRLTVL.

This clone was seen repeatedly, ten times or more. The chain combines TRBV9 with TRBJ1-5; 8 nucleotides line up with TRBD1. The ends lost 4 bases at V and 2 bases at J; junction bases unmatched: 2. Germline V CDR1 and CDR2: SGDLS, YYNGEE. This CDR3 is built from 14 residues. The CDR3 protein is CASSSTGGNQPQHF. DNA of the CDR3: TGTGCCAGCAGCTCGACAGGGGGCAATCAGCCCCAGCATTTT.

This clone has a handful of counts. This rearrangement joins TRBV20-1 to TRBJ1-2; no reliable D call. The CDR3 runs 13 residues. Deletions cut 0 bases from V and 7 bases from J, with 12 bases between. CDR1 is DFQATT and CDR2 is SNEGSKA in the germline V gene (reference sequence). The CDR3 region has the DNA TGCAGTGCTAGAGAGTCGGCAGGTGGTGGCTACACCTTC. Residues: CSARESAGGGYTF.

This clone was counted many times. This chain uses TRBV2 with TRBJ2-5; 7 bases line up with TRBD1. V shed 5 bases and J 5 bases; nucleotides not matched to a gene: 11. Per germline, CDR1 SNHLY and CDR2 FYNNEI. The CDR3 runs to 15 residues. In DNA, the CDR3 is TGTGCCAGCAGTCCCTACAGGGGAAATCAGGAGACCCAGTACTTC. Translation gives CASSPYRGNQETQYF.

The J gene is TRBJ1-2, the V gene TRBV12-3 or TRBV12-4; D unclear. Trimming removed 8 bases at V and 4 bases at J, with 11 bases between. CDR3 size: 12 residues. DNA for the CDR3: TGTGCCAGCTGCCCGGTCCCCTATGGCTACACCTTC. It is translated as CASCPVPYGYTF.

This clone was found a few times. V gene TRBV6-1 combines with J gene TRBJ1-6; 9 bases map to TRBD1. V was pared by 7 bases and J by 8 bases, with 3 bases of the junction left unmatched. CDR1 and CDR2 from the germline V gene are MNHNS and SASEGT. The CDR3 is 13 residues long. CDR3 loop: CASKWDRDSPLHF. The CDR3 bases are TGTGCCAGCAAATGGGACAGGGATTCACCCCTCCACTTT.

The gene calls are TRBV12-3 or TRBV12-4 and TRBJ1-2, with 8 nucleotides matching TRBD1. V lost 2 bases, J lost 8 bases, and 7 bases stayed unmatched. This CDR3 has 14 residues. The CDR3 coding sequence is TGTGCCAGCAGTTTAAGTCAGGGGGCAAACGGCTACACCTTC. Residues: CASSLSQGANGYTF.

This clone showed up many times. The rearrangement joins TRBV29-1 to TRBJ2-2, with 12 bases that match TRBD1. The trim removed 5 bases at V and 3 bases at J, leaving 7 bases unmatched. Germline V gives CDR1 SQVTM, CDR2 ANQGSEA. CDR3 length: 16 residues. CDR3 protein: CSVTTGTGGYTGELFF. The DNA for the CDR3 is TGCAGCGTTACTACCGGGACAGGGGGCTACACCGGGGAGCTGTTTTTT.

The chain joins TRBV19 to TRBJ2-3; possible D gene TRBD2, 6 bases. The germline V gene has CDR1 LNHDA and CDR2 SQIVND (reference sequence). There are 15 residues in the CDR3. V was trimmed by 1 base and J by 2 bases, leaving 10 bases between them. CDR3: CASSIAGRHTDTQYF. The CDR3 coding sequence is TGTGCCAGTAGTATAGCCGGGAGACACACAGATACGCAGTATTTT.

This clone was seen at least ten times. V gene TRBV2 combines with J gene TRBJ2-5; 12 bases line up with TRBD1. V dropped 5 bases and J dropped 2; count of bases not matched to a gene: 3. Germline V gene lookup returns CDR1 SNHLY and CDR2 FYNNEI. The CDR3 consists of 15 residues. CDR3 DNA: TGTGCCAGCAGTCGGGACAGGGGGCCACAAGAGACCCAGTACTTC. Translated: CASSRDRGPQETQYF.

This clone was seen many times. This chain uses TRBV7-2 with TRBJ2-1; D is uncertain. CDR3 size: 15 residues. CDR1 is SGHTA, CDR2 FQGNSA, per germline. Trimming pared 3 bases from V and 0 bases from J, leaving 9 bases between. CDR3 protein: CASSLTVSSYNEQFF. The DNA for the CDR3 is TGTGCCAGCAGCTTGACGGTGAGCTCCTACAATGAGCAGTTCTTC.

This clone was seen repeatedly, ten times or more. The chain links TRBV11-3 to TRBJ2-2; possible D gene TRBD2, 5 bases. Germline V gives CDR1 SGHNT, CDR2 YENEEA. The CDR3 consists of 17 residues. Trimming removed 5 bases at V and 4 bases at J, with 20 bases between. DNA of the CDR3: TGTGCCAGCAGCCCAAGAACGTCCGGGAAGATCACCGGGGAGCTGTTTTTT. It yields the protein CASSPRTSGKITGELFF.

This clone appeared many times. This may be a read error, as it is one base from a much larger clone. The CDR3 nucleotides read TGTGCCAGCTCGCAACTAGCGAGAAACACAGATACGCAGTATTTT. Protein: CASSQLARNTDTQYF. This rearrangement joins TRBV18 to TRBJ2-3, with 7 positions matching TRBD2. The V gene's germline CDR1 is KGHSH and CDR2 LQKENI. This CDR3 spans 15 amino acids. With V trimmed by 6 bases and J by 2 bases, 8 bases remained unmatched.